This T cell receptor beta chain was recovered during a study of blood T cell repertoires in COVID-19. Study-wide context: Samples taken during acute and convalescent COVID-19 were collected in the United States, Italy and Spain. PBMCs, B-cell-depleted T cells, or T cells were the source of the cDNA or gDNA that made up the material.

In the study's own analysis: Nucleated cell number was recorded as an estimate derived from reference gene primer amplification. TCRdb's table, derived via immunoSEQ multiplex PCR, lists solely in-frame clones and lacks some. The D gene and trimming were derived from the DNA, and the V and J assignments and clone size from that table. The sample consists of around 200,000 clones, 75% to 90% of them appearing once. Germline loops: CDR1 LGHDT, CDR2 YNNKEL (reference sequence). This CDR3 has 18 residues. Trimming left V 3 bases short and J 2 bases short, with 17 bases between. The sample was peripheral blood. The sequence derives from a man aged 55 to 69 with acute or convalescent COVID-19. V usage is TRBV3-1 (or the pseudogene TRBV3-2) and J usage is TRBJ1-6, with D possibly TRBD1 on 5 matching bases. CDR3 coding DNA: TGTGCCAGCAGCCAGGGGTTGGGGGGATACCCCTATAATTCACCCCTCCACTTT. Protein product: CASSQGLGGYPYNSPLHF.